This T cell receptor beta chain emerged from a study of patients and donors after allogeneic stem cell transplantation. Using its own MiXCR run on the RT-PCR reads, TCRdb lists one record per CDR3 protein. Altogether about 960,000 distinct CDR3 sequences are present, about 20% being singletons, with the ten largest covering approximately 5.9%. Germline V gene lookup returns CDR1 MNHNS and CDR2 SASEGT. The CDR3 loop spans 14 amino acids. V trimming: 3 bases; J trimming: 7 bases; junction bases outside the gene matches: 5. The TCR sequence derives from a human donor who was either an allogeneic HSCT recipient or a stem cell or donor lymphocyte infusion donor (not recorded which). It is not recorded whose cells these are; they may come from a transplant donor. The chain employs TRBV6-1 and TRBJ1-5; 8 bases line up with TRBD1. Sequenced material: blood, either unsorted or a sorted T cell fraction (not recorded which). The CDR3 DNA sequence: TGTGCCAGCAGTGAGACAGGGGTCGGACAGCCCCAGCATTTT. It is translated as CASSETGVGQPQHF.